Listed below are T cell receptor beta chains from one sample, sequenced in a study of shared clonotypes between healthy human individuals. Clones were read by immunoSEQ multiplex PCR, and TCRdb kept only the in-frame ones, dropping some. Here the sample spans approximately 2,000,000 clones, less than 95% being singletons. Sequencing input: naive CD4+ T cells from PBMCs. The receptor set was obtained from a man younger than 30 in good health. Some clones in this sample may be carry-over from other donors' samples. The CDR3 runs from the conserved cysteine through the conserved F or W. A D gene is named only where the DNA matches it firmly. Clone size appears in some rows only: once, few, many, or a class for an expanded clone.

J,size,D,V,CDR3,DNA
TRBJ2-7,-,TRBD2,TRBV13,CASRLAGTSYEQYF,TGTGCCAGCAGGCTAGCGGGAACCTCCTACGAGCAGTACTTC
TRBJ2-3,once,TRBD2,TRBV11-3,CASALGGSTDTQYF,TGTGCCAGCGCATTGGGAGGGAGCACAGATACGCAGTATTTT
TRBJ1-5,-,-,TRBV6-1,CASSERRGPNQPQHF,TGTGCCAGCAGTGAAAGGAGGGGACCCAATCAGCCCCAGCATTTT
TRBJ2-3,-,-,TRBV2,CASSDGSTDTQYF,TGTGCCAGCAGTGACGGAAGCACAGATACGCAGTATTTT
TRBJ2-3,-,TRBD2,TRBV5-4,CASSTRLAGGADTQYF,TGTGCCAGCAGCACAAGACTAGCGGGCGGGGCAGATACGCAGTATTTT
TRBJ1-5,once,-,TRBV19,CANTGPLPQHF,TGTGCCAATACTGGCCCTCTGCCCCAGCATTTT
TRBJ2-1,-,TRBD1,TRBV5-1,CASSFPQDRGDDNEQFF,TGCGCCAGCAGCTTCCCCCAAGACAGGGGCGACGACAATGAGCAGTTCTTC
TRBJ2-1,once,TRBD2,TRBV10-3,CAIRPTHGSGSIYNEQFF,TGTGCCATCAGACCAACTCATGGTAGCGGGAGTATCTACAATGAGCAGTTCTTC
TRBJ2-3,-,TRBD1,TRBV5-8,CASSLSSRRGFTDTQYF,TGTGCCAGCAGCTTGTCTTCCCGCAGGGGGTTCACAGATACGCAGTATTTT
TRBJ1-1,-,TRBD1,TRBV7-9,CATRQGASTEAFF,TGTGCCACCCGACAGGGGGCGAGCACTGAAGCTTTCTTT
TRBJ2-1,-,-,TRBV18,CASSPAPQTNEQFF,TGTGCCAGCTCACCCGCACCCCAGACCAATGAGCAGTTCTTC
TRBJ2-7,-,TRBD2,TRBV27,CASSLIAGSSYEQYF,TGTGCCAGCAGTTTAATAGCGGGGAGCTCCTACGAGCAGTACTTC
TRBJ1-5,-,-,TRBV9,CASSTGLHGQPQHF,TGTGCCAGCAGCACGGGCCTCCATGGGCAGCCCCAGCATTTT
TRBJ2-1,-,-,TRBV19,CASSILRTVTNEQFF,TGTGCCAGTAGTATCCTCCGGACAGTAACAAATGAGCAGTTCTTC
TRBJ2-1,-,-,TRBV6-6,CASLPPGVNNEQFF,TGTGCCTCGCTACCTCCGGGAGTAAACAATGAGCAGTTCTTC
TRBJ1-4,-,-,TRBV28,CASGREGEKLFF,TGTGCCAGTGGGCGAGAAGGCGAAAAACTGTTTTTT
TRBJ1-1,-,TRBD1,TRBV7-9,CASSAVQGGAFF,TGTGCCAGCAGCGCTGTACAGGGGGGAGCTTTCTTT
TRBJ2-1,-,TRBD2,TRBV4-1,CASSRLAGGGGYNEQFF,TGCGCCAGCAGCCGGCTAGCGGGGGGAGGGGGCTACAATGAGCAGTTCTTC
TRBJ2-5,once,-,TRBV28,CASSFLLQETQYF,TGTGCCAGCAGTTTCCTGCTTCAAGAGACCCAGTACTTC
TRBJ2-2,-,-,TRBV6-5,CASRNRVSEGGELFF,TGTGCCAGCAGGAACAGGGTATCAGAGGGCGGGGAGCTGTTTTTT
TRBJ1-2,few,-,TRBV23-1,CASSPGALRGGYTF,TGCGCCAGCAGTCCAGGGGCGCTAAGAGGGGGCTACACCTTC
TRBJ2-3,-,-,TRBV28,CASGVGSTDTQYF,TGTGCCAGCGGAGTGGGCTCAACAGATACGCAGTATTTT
TRBJ2-1,-,-,TRBV4-1,CASSQDLLQGRRNEQFF,TGCGCCAGCAGCCAAGATCTTTTACAGGGACGTAGGAATGAGCAGTTCTTC
TRBJ2-2,-,-,TRBV9,CASSVAPGPQAGTGELFF,TGTGCCAGCAGCGTAGCCCCGGGACCGCAGGCCGGGACCGGGGAGCTGTTTTTT
TRBJ1-1,-,-,TRBV7-9,CASSFRGGGGTEAFF,TGTGCCAGCAGCTTTAGGGGTGGAGGGGGGACTGAAGCTTTCTTT
TRBJ1-3,-,TRBD1,TRBV30,CAWSGETGGADTIYF,TGTGCCTGGAGTGGAGAGACAGGGGGCGCGGACACCATATATTTT
TRBJ2-2,-,-,TRBV19,CASSIGVGAANTGELFF,TGTGCCAGTAGTATAGGCGTGGGGGCGGCGAACACCGGGGAGCTGTTTTTT
TRBJ2-4,-,-,TRBV6-1,CASSLLWSKNIQYF,TGTGCCAGCAGTCTCCTGTGGTCCAAAAACATTCAGTACTTC
TRBJ1-2,-,-,TRBV4-1,CASSQVWDLAYGYTF,TGCGCCAGCAGCCAAGTCTGGGATCTAGCCTATGGCTACACCTTC
TRBJ2-1,-,TRBD1,TRBV7-3,CASSHESYTRQGPNEQFF,TGTGCCAGCAGCCACGAGAGTTATACCAGACAGGGCCCCAATGAGCAGTTCTTC
TRBJ2-4,-,TRBD2,TRBV4-1,CASSQIGTSGKNIQYF,TGCGCCAGCAGCCAAATTGGGACTAGCGGTAAAAACATTCAGTACTTC
TRBJ1-2,-,-,TRBV12-5,CASGFGTGYGYTF,TGTGCTAGTGGTTTTGGGACTGGGTATGGCTACACCTTC
TRBJ2-2,-,-,TRBV10-3,CAINERRGGELFF,TGTGCCATCAACGAGCGGAGAGGCGGGGAGCTGTTTTTT
TRBJ2-7,-,-,TRBV7-9,CASSSREGTPSSYEQYF,TGTGCCAGCAGCTCCAGAGAAGGGACACCGAGCTCCTACGAGCAGTACTTC
TRBJ2-7,-,TRBD2,TRBV2,CASRAGAYEQYF,TGTGCCAGCAGAGCGGGGGCCTACGAGCAGTACTTC
TRBJ2-7,-,TRBD2,TRBV6-5,CASTQAGGPVYEQYF,TGTGCCAGCACCCAAGCGGGAGGGCCAGTTTACGAGCAGTACTTC
TRBJ2-3,-,TRBD2,TRBV9,CASSVGTSGSTDTQYF,TGTGCCAGCAGCGTAGGGACTAGCGGTAGCACAGATACGCAGTATTTT
TRBJ2-5,-,TRBD1,TRBV5-1,CASSQALTGGLETQYF,TGCGCCAGCAGCCAAGCGCTCACAGGGGGCTTAGAGACCCAGTACTTC
TRBJ2-5,-,-,TRBV4-1,CASSQPGWTRGGETQYF,TGCGCCAGCAGCCAACCTGGCTGGACGCGGGGAGGAGAGACCCAGTACTTC
TRBJ2-7,few,-,TRBV5-1,CASSSGTAYEQYF,TGCGCCAGCAGCTCCGGGACGGCCTACGAGCAGTACTTC
TRBJ2-7,-,TRBD1,TRBV29-1,CSVRPGQGSYEQYF,TGCAGCGTGCGGCCGGGACAGGGATCTTACGAGCAGTACTTC
TRBJ1-5,-,-,TRBV6-1,CASSARGYNQPQHF,TGTGCCAGCAGTGCCCGGGGGTACAATCAGCCCCAGCATTTT
TRBJ2-7,-,-,TRBV9,CASSIRQGGTEQYF,TGTGCCAGCAGCATTCGACAGGGCGGGACCGAGCAGTACTTC
TRBJ1-3,-,-,TRBV15,CATSRDRAGSGNTIYF,TGTGCCACCAGCAGAGACAGGGCAGGGTCAGGAAACACCATATATTTT
TRBJ1-1,once,-,TRBV28,CASSLYGATGDTEAFF,TGTGCCAGCAGTCTTTATGGGGCAACTGGGGACACTGAAGCTTTCTTT
TRBJ2-7,once,TRBD2,TRBV27,CASSWLSGGPGEQYF,TGTGCCAGCAGTTGGTTAAGCGGGGGGCCTGGCGAGCAGTACTTC
TRBJ2-7,-,TRBD1,TRBV7-2,CASGDGDSSLSQKYEQCF,TGTGCCAGCGGGGATGGGGACAGCTCCTTAAGTCAAAAGTACGAGCAGTGCTTC
TRBJ2-3,once,TRBD2,TRBV5-5,CASTKPKPGLAGSDTQYF,TGTGCCAGCACCAAACCAAAACCGGGACTAGCGGGTTCAGATACGCAGTATTTT
TRBJ1-4,once,-,TRBV5-1,CASSQGQGEKLFF,TGCGCCAGCAGCCAGGGCCAAGGGGAAAAACTGTTTTTT
TRBJ2-7,-,TRBD1,TRBV7-8,CASNLGTGYEQYF,TGTGCCAGCAACTTAGGGACAGGGTACGAGCAGTACTTC